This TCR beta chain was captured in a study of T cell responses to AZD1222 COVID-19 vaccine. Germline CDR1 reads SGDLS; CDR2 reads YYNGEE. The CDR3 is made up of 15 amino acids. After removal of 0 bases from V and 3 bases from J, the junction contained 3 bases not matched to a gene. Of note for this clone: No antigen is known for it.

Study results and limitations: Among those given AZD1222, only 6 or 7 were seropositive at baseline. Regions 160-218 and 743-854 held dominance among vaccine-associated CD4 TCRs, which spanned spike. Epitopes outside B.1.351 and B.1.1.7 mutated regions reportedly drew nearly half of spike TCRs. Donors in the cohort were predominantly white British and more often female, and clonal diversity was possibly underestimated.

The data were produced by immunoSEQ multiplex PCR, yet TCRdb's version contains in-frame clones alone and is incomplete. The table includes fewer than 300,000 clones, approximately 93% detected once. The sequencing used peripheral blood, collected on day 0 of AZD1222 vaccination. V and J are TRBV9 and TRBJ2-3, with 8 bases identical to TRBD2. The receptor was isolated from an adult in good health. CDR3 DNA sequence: TGTGCCAGCAGCGTAGCGGGAGGGCGTACAGATACGCAGTATTTT. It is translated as CASSVAGGRTDTQYF.